This TCR beta chain was recorded in a study of blood T cell repertoires in COVID-19. Study-wide background: Both acute and convalescent COVID-19 samples were obtained from the United States, Italy and Spain. PBMCs, B-cell-depleted T cells, or T cells provided the cDNA or gDNA that made up the material.

Only in-frame clones appear in the TCRdb table, and some are missing; sequencing was by immunoSEQ multiplex PCR. The sample lists some 58,000 clones, 88% seen once, with about 3.5% in the top ten. The CDR3 runs to 15 residues. V lost 3 bases to trimming and J lost 3 bases; unmatched junction nucleotides: 6. Germline loops: CDR1 MRHNA, CDR2 SNTAGT. The sequenced sample consisted of peripheral blood. The receptor was isolated from a human donor in a cohort sampled during active COVID-19. The chain employs TRBV6-4 and TRBJ2-3, with 7 positions matching TRBD1. Written as DNA, the CDR3 is TGTGCCAGCAGTGATCCCGGGACAGCTACAGATACGCAGTATTTT. Translated: CASSDPGTATDTQYF.